These 18 T cell receptor beta chains were all obtained from the same sample, sequenced in a study of identical twins. TCRdb processed the 5' RACE reads anew with MiXCR; each CDR3 protein has one entry. The sample contains about 890,000 distinct CDR3 sequences, around 12% of which appear only once. These sequences were also reported in another study, on yellow fever vaccine responses in identical twins.

The sample taken for sequencing was PBMCs. These receptor sequences come from a young woman in good health.

This clonotype was seen many times. At one end the junction does not follow the germline gene, possibly because of a read error. The chain joins TRBV7-9 to TRBJ2-3, with 7 bases aligning to TRBD1. In germline, CDR1 is SEHNR, CDR2 FQNEAQ (reference sequence). This CDR3 has 16 amino acids. The chain's CDR3 is CASSFSGGPSTDTQYF. The CDR3 nucleotides read TGCGCCAGCAGCTTCTCAGGGGGACCTAGCACAGATACGCAGTATTTT.

This clonotype showed up just once. Just one base apart from a much larger clone, this may be a read error. The CDR3, as DNA: TGTGCCAGCAGGAACCGGGACTACACAGATACGCAGTATTTT. Amino acids: CASRNRDYTDTQYF. The chain recombines TRBV2 with TRBJ2-3; 7 bases agree with TRBD2. CDR1 is SNHLY, CDR2 FYNNEI, per germline. The CDR3 loop spans 14 amino acids. V dropped 6 bases and J dropped 2; count of bases not matched to a gene: 5.

This chain joins TRBV12-3 or TRBV12-4 and TRBJ1-1; D ambiguous. Between the trimmed V and J ends, which lost 7 bases and 2 bases, there was a span of 8 bases. The CDR3 length is 12 residues. The DNA of the CDR3 is TGTGCCAGCAAGGTGTTCAACACTGAAGCTTTCTTT. It codes for CASKVFNTEAFF.

This clonotype has just a few counts. V is TRBV12-3 or TRBV12-4 and J is TRBJ2-7, with 7 bases lining up with TRBD1. Unmatched junction bases numbered 6, after V lost 4 bases and J lost 0 bases. The CDR3 covers 15 residues. The CDR3 bases are TGTGCCAGCAGTTCTGTAGGGGGCGGCTCCTACGAGCAGTACTTC. Protein: CASSSVGGGSYEQYF.

The genes are TRBV4-1 and TRBJ2-7; D not resolved. The CDR3 contains 16 residues. V dropped 2 bases and J dropped 3 bases, with 17 bases sitting between them. Per germline, CDR1 MGHRA and CDR2 YSYEKL. CDR3 region: CASSQLGATTYYEQYF. The CDR3 coding sequence is TGCGCCAGCAGCCAACTGGGTGCTACTACTTACTACGAGCAGTACTTC.

This clonotype was detected many times. The chain uses TRBV25-1 and TRBJ2-3; 7 bases are a match to TRBD2. Germline values: CDR1 MGHDK, CDR2 SYGVNS. CDR3 length equals 15 residues. V trimming: 1 base; J trimming: 5 bases; junction bases outside the gene matches: 6. The CDR3 bases are TGTGCCAGCAGTGAATTGGCGGGAGAGGTAGATACGCAGTATTTT. This gives the protein CASSELAGEVDTQYF.

The rearrangement links TRBV4-1 to TRBJ2-2; the D gene is possibly TRBD2 (6 bases). Germline V CDR1 and CDR2: MGHRA, YSYEKL. Trimming removed 4 bases from V and 5 bases from J, with 20 bases in between. This CDR3 region has 17 residues. CDR3: CASSRDVTWGGTGELFF. The DNA for the CDR3 is TGCGCCAGCAGCCGCGACGTAACTTGGGGAGGAACCGGGGAGCTGTTTTTT.

This chain joins TRBV11-2 and TRBJ2-1; 8 bases are a match to TRBD2. Germline loops: CDR1 SGHAT, CDR2 FQNNGV. The ends lost 5 bases at V and 7 bases at J; junction bases unmatched: 13. CDR3 size: 16 residues. The CDR3 spells CASSPLTGRAWNEQFF. CDR3 coding DNA: TGTGCCAGCAGCCCACTGACCGGGAGGGCATGGAATGAGCAGTTCTTC.

The CDR3 DNA reads TGTGCCAGCAGCCCAGAGGTGGTCAGGTCCTCTGGAAACACCATATATTTT. This codes for CASSPEVVRSSGNTIYF. This chain links TRBV7-2 with TRBJ1-3; the D is unclear. There are 17 residues in the CDR3. Between the trimmed V and J ends, which lost 5 bases and 0 bases, there was a span of 17 bases. From germline, CDR1 is SGHTA and CDR2 FQGNSA.

This clonotype was seen many times. The V call is TRBV12-3 or TRBV12-4, the J call TRBJ2-5, with a possible D match to TRBD1 (6 bases). Trimming stripped 3 bases from V and 3 bases from J, with 14 bases between. There are 15 residues in the CDR3. The chain's CDR3 is CASSFRGSGEETQYF. Here the CDR3 DNA reads TGTGCCAGCAGTTTTCGCGGGTCAGGGGAAGAGACCCAGTACTTC.

This clonotype was detected ten times or more. V usage is TRBV5-1 and J usage is TRBJ2-3; D might be TRBD2 (5 bases). Trimming cost V 0 bases and J 1 base, with 9 bases left between them. The CDR3 contains 15 residues. Germline V gene lookup returns CDR1 SGHRS and CDR2 YFSETQ. DNA of the CDR3: TGCGCCAGCAGCTTGGAGGGTAGCGGCACAGATACGCAGTATTTT. Translating it yields CASSLEGSGTDTQYF.

This clonotype was counted between two and nine times. The chain recombines TRBV12-3 or TRBV12-4 with TRBJ1-2; D might be TRBD1 (6 bases). Deletions cut 6 bases from V and 4 bases from J, with 12 bases between. The CDR3 extends over 13 amino acids. The CDR3 spells CASRLGGGYGYTF. The CDR3, as DNA: TGTGCCAGCAGGTTGGGGGGCGGCTATGGCTACACCTTC.

The chain combines TRBV20-1 with TRBJ2-1; 8 nucleotides agree with TRBD2. The junction had 6 bases not matched to a gene; V was cut back by 4 bases and J by 7 bases. Germline-derived CDR1 and CDR2 are DFQATT and SNEGSKA (reference sequence). The CDR3 contains 13 residues. The CDR3 spells CSANERELNEQFF. CDR3 coding DNA: TGCAGTGCTAACGAGCGGGAGCTAAATGAGCAGTTCTTC.

The rearrangement uses TRBV27 and TRBJ2-3; 8 nucleotides match TRBD2. The CDR3 has 19 residues. V dropped 0 bases and J dropped 5; count of bases not matched to a gene: 16. CDR1 and CDR2 from the germline V gene are MNHEY and SMNVEV (reference sequence). Written as DNA, the CDR3 is TGTGCCAGCAGTTTATCCGGAGTTGGGAGCGGGGGTGAGAAAGATACGCAGTATTTT. As protein: CASSLSGVGSGGEKDTQYF.

This clonotype appeared a few times. The chain combines TRBV4-1 with TRBJ2-7, with 7 bases matching TRBD1. From germline, CDR1 is MGHRA and CDR2 YSYEKL. The CDR3 length is 18 residues. V lost 3 bases, J lost 0 bases, and 14 bases stayed unmatched. The CDR3 DNA reads as TGCGCCAGCAGCCATCTCCCCGGGGACAGCCGTAACTCCTACGAGCAGTACGTC. Amino acids: CASSHLPGDSRNSYEQYV.

The chain recombines TRBV10-3 with TRBJ1-5, with D tentatively TRBD1 (6 bases). Per germline, CDR1 ENHRY and CDR2 SYGVKD. The CDR3 length is 13 residues. Trimming cost V 6 bases and J 3 bases, with 9 bases left between them. CDR3: CAIRRQVNQPQHF. In nucleotides, the CDR3 is TGTGCCATCAGACGACAGGTCAATCAGCCCCAGCATTTT.

The chain is built from TRBV24-1 and TRBJ2-3; 11 bases agree with TRBD2. The V gene end was trimmed by 4 bases and the J gene end by 9 bases; junction bases not matched to a gene: 5. The CDR3 consists of 14 residues. Looked up from germline, CDR1 is KGHDR and CDR2 is SFDVKD. The CDR3 nucleotides are TGTGCCACCAGTGAGTCCTCTAGCGGGGGGACGCAGTATTTT. This gives the protein CATSESSSGGTQYF.

CDR3 in DNA: TGTGCCAGCAGCTTAGACGGTGGAGGGACTAGCGTTTACAATGAGCAGTTCTTC. Translating it yields CASSLDGGGTSVYNEQFF. V gene TRBV11-1 combines with J gene TRBJ2-1; 10 positions match TRBD2. Germline CDR1 SGHAT, CDR2 FQDESV (reference sequence). The CDR3 runs 18 residues. V dropped 1 base and J dropped 4; count of bases not matched to a gene: 10.